This TCR beta chain was recorded in a study of blood T cell repertoires in COVID-19. Study overall: The samples span acute and convalescent COVID-19 from the United States, Italy and Spain.

Germline V gene lookup returns CDR1 LGHNA and CDR2 YNFKEQ. CDR3 length equals 17 residues. Trimming cost V 2 bases and J 0 bases, with 14 bases left between them. TCRdb's copy holds only in-frame clones and misses some; the assay was immunoSEQ multiplex PCR. The top ten clones hold 1% of a sample with 250,000 to 400,000 clones, around 90% of them seen once. The rearrangement links TRBV4-2 to TRBJ1-3; D perhaps matches TRBD1 (5 bases). The sample taken for sequencing was peripheral blood. This TCR came from a man aged 50-60 years with active or convalescent COVID-19. The CDR3 DNA is TGTGCCAGCAGCCAAAGGCGGGATGGGACCTCTGGAAACACCATATATTTT. It encodes CASSQRRDGTSGNTIYF.